The rows below give T cell receptor beta chains drawn from one sample of a study of blood T cells in healthy people across ages. TCRdb analysed the 5' RACE reads with MiXCR anew, one entry per CDR3 protein. This sample has approximately 940,000 distinct CDR3 sequences, with roughly 52% found just once. The source material was blood. The receptors were gathered from a man in his thirties or forties in good health. Both conserved end residues are part of each CDR3. Fields, in order: V gene, J gene, clone size, D gene, CDR3 DNA, CDR3 protein. D genes are given only for firm matches. Expanded clones are given a class, and other clones once, few, many or no size at all.

v_gene: TRBV7-9
j_gene: TRBJ2-1
abundance: few
d_gene: NA
CDR3nt: TGTGCCAGCAGCTTAGTTCTGGGGGCAGATGAGCAGTTCTTC
CDR3aa: CASSLVLGADEQFF

v_gene: TRBV6-4
j_gene: TRBJ2-2
abundance: NA
d_gene: NA
CDR3nt: TGTGCCAGCAGTGAACGGGACACCGGGGAGCTGTTTTTT
CDR3aa: CASSERDTGELFF

v_gene: TRBV7-2
j_gene: TRBJ2-7
abundance: NA
d_gene: NA
CDR3nt: TGTGTCAGCAGCTTAGCTCTGGCTGACGAGCAGTACTTC
CDR3aa: CVSSLALADEQYF

v_gene: TRBV7-2
j_gene: TRBJ2-5
abundance: once
d_gene: TRBD2
CDR3nt: TGTGCCAGCAGCACCCGGGGACTAGTGGAGACCCAGTACTTC
CDR3aa: CASSTRGLVETQYF

v_gene: TRBV5-1
j_gene: TRBJ2-7
abundance: NA
d_gene: TRBD1
CDR3nt: TGCGCCAGCAGCTTGGCCCGGACAGGGAGCGAGCAGTACTTC
CDR3aa: CASSLARTGSEQYF

v_gene: TRBV12-3/TRBV12-4
j_gene: TRBJ1-2
abundance: NA
d_gene: NA
CDR3nt: TGTGCCAGCAGTTTAGGCTCGGCAACTTATGGCTACACCTTC
CDR3aa: CASSLGSATYGYTF

v_gene: TRBV7-9
j_gene: TRBJ1-2
abundance: many
d_gene: NA
CDR3nt: TGTGCCAGCAGCTTAGAGATGGGGATACGGGGCTACACCTTC
CDR3aa: CASSLEMGIRGYTF

v_gene: TRBV21-1
j_gene: TRBJ2-1
abundance: few
d_gene: NA
CDR3nt: TGTGCCAGCAGCATAACAGGGAGCTCCTACAATGAGCAGTTCTTC
CDR3aa: CASSITGSSYNEQFF

v_gene: TRBV20-1
j_gene: TRBJ2-7
abundance: NA
d_gene: TRBD1
CDR3nt: TGCAGTGCCGAACCGGGACAGGGGAAACAATTCGAGCAGTACTTC
CDR3aa: CSAEPGQGKQFEQYF

v_gene: TRBV5-1
j_gene: TRBJ1-2
abundance: NA
d_gene: NA
CDR3nt: TGCGCCAGCAAGAGTGTCGGGGACAACTATGGCTACACCTTC
CDR3aa: CASKSVGDNYGYTF

v_gene: TRBV9
j_gene: TRBJ2-1
abundance: few
d_gene: NA
CDR3nt: TGTGCCAGCAGCGTCGGGACAAAATACAATGAGCAGTTCTTC
CDR3aa: CASSVGTKYNEQFF

v_gene: TRBV12-3/TRBV12-4
j_gene: TRBJ2-7
abundance: NA
d_gene: NA
CDR3nt: TGTGCCAGCAGTCTTTATGAGAAGAAACCCTACGAGCAGTACTTC
CDR3aa: CASSLYEKKPYEQYF

v_gene: TRBV13
j_gene: TRBJ2-3
abundance: NA
d_gene: NA
CDR3nt: TGTGCCAGCAGCCCGGCATCGGGGACGCAGTATTTT
CDR3aa: CASSPASGTQYF

v_gene: TRBV6-5
j_gene: TRBJ2-1
abundance: NA
d_gene: NA
CDR3nt: TGTGCCAGCAGTTACTCGGCACGGGCAAATGAGCAGTTCTTC
CDR3aa: CASSYSARANEQFF

v_gene: TRBV4-3
j_gene: TRBJ1-2
abundance: many
d_gene: NA
CDR3nt: TGCGCCAGCAGCCAAGCCCAGCTCTATGGCTACACCTTC
CDR3aa: CASSQAQLYGYTF

v_gene: TRBV5-1
j_gene: TRBJ2-3
abundance: NA
d_gene: NA
CDR3nt: TGCGCCAGCAGTCCCGTGCGTGCAGATACGCAGTATTTT
CDR3aa: CASSPVRADTQYF

v_gene: TRBV18
j_gene: TRBJ2-4
abundance: NA
d_gene: NA
CDR3nt: TGTGCCAGCTCACCGACGGCAGATAAAAACATTCAGTACTTC
CDR3aa: CASSPTADKNIQYF

v_gene: TRBV20-1
j_gene: TRBJ2-5
abundance: NA
d_gene: NA
CDR3nt: TGCAGTGCTAGAGTCGGGGACCAAGAGACCCAGTACTTC
CDR3aa: CSARVGDQETQYF

v_gene: TRBV7-9
j_gene: TRBJ2-1
abundance: NA
d_gene: TRBD2
CDR3nt: TGTGCCAGCAACTGGACTAGCGGGGGCGAGATCGACAATGAGCAGTTCTTC
CDR3aa: CASNWTSGGEIDNEQFF

v_gene: TRBV6-1
j_gene: TRBJ2-6
abundance: NA
d_gene: NA
CDR3nt: TGTGCCACATGGGACAACGCTAAAATCTCTGGGGTTACTGGTTTGGGCGTCCTGACTTTC
CDR3aa: CATWDNAKISGVTGLGVLTF

v_gene: TRBV7-2
j_gene: TRBJ2-5
abundance: NA
d_gene: TRBD2
CDR3nt: TGTGCCAGCAGCTTTACCGGGACTAGCGGGGGGCTGGAGACCCAGTACTTC
CDR3aa: CASSFTGTSGGLETQYF

v_gene: TRBV7-8
j_gene: TRBJ2-7
abundance: few
d_gene: NA
CDR3nt: TGTGCCAGCAGCTTAGCGTTGGCCCACCCCACCTACGAGCAGTACTTC
CDR3aa: CASSLALAHPTYEQYF

v_gene: TRBV20-1
j_gene: TRBJ2-7
abundance: NA
d_gene: NA
CDR3nt: TGCAGTGCTAGAGATGAGGGGGGGGCCCTAAACTCCTACGAGCAGTACTTC
CDR3aa: CSARDEGGALNSYEQYF

v_gene: TRBV10-3
j_gene: TRBJ2-3
abundance: NA
d_gene: TRBD2
CDR3nt: TGTGCCATCAGTGAGGCACTAGCGGGGGGGCGGGCAGATACGCAGTATTTT
CDR3aa: CAISEALAGGRADTQYF

v_gene: TRBV29-1
j_gene: TRBJ2-1
abundance: NA
d_gene: NA
CDR3nt: TGCAGCGCAAGGTTGGCAGGGGGGAACAATGAGCAGTTCTTC
CDR3aa: CSARLAGGNNEQFF

v_gene: TRBV7-9
j_gene: TRBJ2-3
abundance: NA
d_gene: TRBD1
CDR3nt: TGTGTCAGCAGCCTTGGCCGACAGGGGGCGTTGACAGATACGCAGTATTTT
CDR3aa: CVSSLGRQGALTDTQYF

v_gene: TRBV6-2/TRBV6-3
j_gene: TRBJ2-2
abundance: many
d_gene: NA
CDR3nt: TGTGCCAGCGCCCCTAGGACCGGGGAGCTGTTTTTT
CDR3aa: CASAPRTGELFF

v_gene: TRBV4-1
j_gene: TRBJ2-1
abundance: few
d_gene: TRBD2
CDR3nt: TGCGCCAGCAGCCAGCCCCTCGGGGGGGGATCCTACAATGAGCAGTTCTTC
CDR3aa: CASSQPLGGGSYNEQFF

v_gene: TRBV7-2
j_gene: TRBJ2-5
abundance: NA
d_gene: NA
CDR3nt: TGTGCCAGCAGCTTAGTGCAGGCCCCGGGGACCCAGTACTTC
CDR3aa: CASSLVQAPGTQYF

v_gene: TRBV20-1
j_gene: TRBJ1-4
abundance: few
d_gene: NA
CDR3nt: TGCAGTGCTCCCCCAGTGAGGGGGGTGACTAATGAAAAACTGTTTTTT
CDR3aa: CSAPPVRGVTNEKLFF

v_gene: TRBV5-1
j_gene: TRBJ1-5
abundance: NA
d_gene: NA
CDR3nt: TGCGCCAGCAGCCCCAAGGAGGGGAGCAATCAGCCCCAGCATTTT
CDR3aa: CASSPKEGSNQPQHF

v_gene: TRBV7-2
j_gene: TRBJ2-7
abundance: NA
d_gene: NA
CDR3nt: TGTGCCAGCAGCTTAAACAGGGTTATCAACGAGCAGTACTTC
CDR3aa: CASSLNRVINEQYF

v_gene: TRBV7-9
j_gene: TRBJ1-2
abundance: once
d_gene: NA
CDR3nt: TGTGCCAGCAGCTCCTCGCGACAGCCCCAAATCTTCTATGGCTACACCTTC
CDR3aa: CASSSSRQPQIFYGYTF

v_gene: TRBV3-1
j_gene: TRBJ2-7
abundance: NA
d_gene: NA
CDR3nt: TGTGCCAGCGGCCAAGCCCCGGGGAGAGAGCAGTACTTC
CDR3aa: CASGQAPGREQYF

v_gene: TRBV11-1
j_gene: TRBJ2-3
abundance: NA
d_gene: TRBD2
CDR3nt: TGTGCCAGCCACCCGGCGGGGGGCACAGATACGCAGTATTTT
CDR3aa: CASHPAGGTDTQYF

v_gene: TRBV20-1
j_gene: TRBJ2-7
abundance: NA
d_gene: NA
CDR3nt: TGCAGTGCTGCAACCGGGACTTATCCCTACGAGCAGTACTTC
CDR3aa: CSAATGTYPYEQYF

v_gene: TRBV6-1
j_gene: TRBJ2-3
abundance: NA
d_gene: TRBD2
CDR3nt: TGTGCCAGCAGTAGCGGGGTGTGGGCAGATACGCAGTATTTT
CDR3aa: CASSSGVWADTQYF

v_gene: TRBV29-1
j_gene: TRBJ1-5
abundance: many
d_gene: TRBD1
CDR3nt: TGCAGCGTAGGGACAGGCGAACAGCCCCAGCATTTT
CDR3aa: CSVGTGEQPQHF

v_gene: TRBV12-3/TRBV12-4
j_gene: TRBJ2-6
abundance: NA
d_gene: NA
CDR3nt: TGTGCCAGCAGTTTTGGGGGGCTTAGCTCTGGGGCCAACGTCCTGACTTTC
CDR3aa: CASSFGGLSSGANVLTF

v_gene: TRBV9
j_gene: TRBJ2-1
abundance: NA
d_gene: TRBD1
CDR3nt: TGTGCCAGCAGCGTAGAGGGGACAGGGGTCTTGCATGAGCAGTTCTTC
CDR3aa: CASSVEGTGVLHEQFF

v_gene: TRBV2
j_gene: TRBJ2-3
abundance: few
d_gene: NA
CDR3nt: TGTGCCAGCAGTGAAAGGAAGGGGCAGGGGTCGCAGTATTTT
CDR3aa: CASSERKGQGSQYF

v_gene: TRBV29-1
j_gene: TRBJ2-5
abundance: NA
d_gene: NA
CDR3nt: TGCAGCGTTGAAGGGGGACAAGGAGGGCACGAGACCCAGTACTTC
CDR3aa: CSVEGGQGGHETQYF

v_gene: TRBV27
j_gene: TRBJ1-5
abundance: many
d_gene: NA
CDR3nt: TGTGCCAGCAGTTTTAGGGGAGGCAATCAGCCCCAGCATTTT
CDR3aa: CASSFRGGNQPQHF

v_gene: TRBV20-1
j_gene: TRBJ2-7
abundance: many
d_gene: TRBD1
CDR3nt: TGCAGTGCTCCTCGGGACAGGGGTTACGAGCAGTACTTC
CDR3aa: CSAPRDRGYEQYF

v_gene: TRBV4-1
j_gene: TRBJ2-7
abundance: NA
d_gene: TRBD2
CDR3nt: TGCGCCAGCAGCCCCCAGGGCGGACTAGCGGGGGGGAGCAGCTCCTACGAGCAGTACTTC
CDR3aa: CASSPQGGLAGGSSSYEQYF